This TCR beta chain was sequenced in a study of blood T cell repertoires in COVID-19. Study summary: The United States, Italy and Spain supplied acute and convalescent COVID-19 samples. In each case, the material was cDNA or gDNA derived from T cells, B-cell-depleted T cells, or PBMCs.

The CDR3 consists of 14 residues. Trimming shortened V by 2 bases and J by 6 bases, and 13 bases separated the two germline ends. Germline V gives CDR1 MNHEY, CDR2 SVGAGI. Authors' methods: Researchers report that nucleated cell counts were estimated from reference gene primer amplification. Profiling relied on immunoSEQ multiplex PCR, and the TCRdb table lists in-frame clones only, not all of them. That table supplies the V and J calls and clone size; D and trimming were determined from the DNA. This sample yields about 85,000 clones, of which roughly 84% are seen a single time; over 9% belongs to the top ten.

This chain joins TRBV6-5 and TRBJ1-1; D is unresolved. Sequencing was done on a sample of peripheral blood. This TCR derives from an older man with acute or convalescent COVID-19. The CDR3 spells CASSYRNRGSEAFF. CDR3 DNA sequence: TGTGCCAGCAGTTACCGGAATCGAGGGTCTGAAGCTTTCTTT.